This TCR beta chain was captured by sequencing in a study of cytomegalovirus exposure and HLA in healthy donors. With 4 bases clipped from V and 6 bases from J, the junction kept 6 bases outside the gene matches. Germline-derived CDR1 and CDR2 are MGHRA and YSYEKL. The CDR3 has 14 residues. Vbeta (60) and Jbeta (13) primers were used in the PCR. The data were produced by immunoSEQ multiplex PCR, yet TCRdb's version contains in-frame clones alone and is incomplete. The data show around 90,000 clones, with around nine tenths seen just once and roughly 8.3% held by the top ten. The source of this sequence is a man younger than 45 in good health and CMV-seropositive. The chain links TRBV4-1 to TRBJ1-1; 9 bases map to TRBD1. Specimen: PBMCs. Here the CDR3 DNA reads TGCGCCAGCAGCCGTACAGGGGGCACAGCTGAAGCTTTCTTT. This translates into CASSRTGGTAEAFF.